The present entry profiles one TCR beta chain with its context. The data were produced by immunoSEQ multiplex PCR, yet TCRdb's version contains in-frame clones alone and is incomplete. The repertoire holds some 260,000 clones, about 88% seen once, with approximately 2.2% in the top ten. The data derive from a study of blood T cell repertoires in COVID-19. About the study: Samples taken during acute and convalescent COVID-19 were collected in the United States, Italy and Spain.

The CDR3 is made up of 14 amino acids. Germline trimming cut 4 bases from V and 7 bases from J; bases unmatched to any gene: 6. Per germline, CDR1 SGHTA and CDR2 FQGNSA. Specimen: peripheral blood. The chain links TRBV7-2 to TRBJ1-2; 10 bases agree with TRBD1. The receptor was isolated from a woman aged 40 to 49 who had recovered from COVID-19. CDR3 in amino acids: CASSSGTGARGYTF. The DNA for the CDR3 is TGTGCCAGCAGCTCCGGGACAGGGGCCCGTGGCTACACCTTC.